This T cell receptor beta chain was identified in a study of blood T cells in healthy people across ages. Regarding the study as a whole: While age rose, TCR beta diversity per million T cells dropped in a roughly linear way.

Isolation of PBMCs gave at least 7 million cells per sample. The CDR3 covers 17 residues. Germline CDR1 is KGHSH and CDR2 is LQKENI. V shed 0 bases, J shed 7 bases, and the junction held 10 bases outside the gene matches. A J-beta primer mix and a sample-barcoded 5' primer were used in a second PCR of about 6 to 12 cycles. Via MiXCR, TCRdb re-called the 5' RACE reads, giving one row per CDR3 protein. This sample has around 800,000 distinct CDR3 sequences, with approximately 48% found just once. Concerning this clonotype itself: What it recognizes is unknown.

The sample comprised blood. V is TRBV18 and J is TRBJ2-1; 9 bases agree with TRBD2. This clonotype was sampled from a man aged 55 to 70 in good health. The CDR3: CASSPPPSGAIGNEQFF. The CDR3 DNA sequence: TGTGCCAGCTCACCACCCCCTAGCGGGGCCATAGGGAATGAGCAGTTCTTC. The full variable domain, rest sourced from reference TRBV18 and TRBJ2-1, is NAGVMQNPRHLVRRRGQEARLRCSPMKGHSHVYWYRQLPEEGLKFMVYLQKENIIDESGMPKERFSAEFPKEGPSILRIQQVVRGDSAAYFCASSPPPSGAIGNEQFFGPGTRLTVL.